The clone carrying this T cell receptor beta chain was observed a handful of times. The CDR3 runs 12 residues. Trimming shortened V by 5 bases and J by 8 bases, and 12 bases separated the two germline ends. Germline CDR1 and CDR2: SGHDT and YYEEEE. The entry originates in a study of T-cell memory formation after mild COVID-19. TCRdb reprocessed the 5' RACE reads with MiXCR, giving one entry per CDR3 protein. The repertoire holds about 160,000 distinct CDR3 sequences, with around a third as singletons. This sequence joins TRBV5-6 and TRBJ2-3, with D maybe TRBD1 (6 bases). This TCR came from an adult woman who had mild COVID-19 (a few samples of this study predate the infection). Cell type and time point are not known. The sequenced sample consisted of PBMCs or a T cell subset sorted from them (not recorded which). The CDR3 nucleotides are TGTGCCAGCAGTTCCGGGACAAGTACGCAGTATTTT. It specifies CASSSGTSTQYF.